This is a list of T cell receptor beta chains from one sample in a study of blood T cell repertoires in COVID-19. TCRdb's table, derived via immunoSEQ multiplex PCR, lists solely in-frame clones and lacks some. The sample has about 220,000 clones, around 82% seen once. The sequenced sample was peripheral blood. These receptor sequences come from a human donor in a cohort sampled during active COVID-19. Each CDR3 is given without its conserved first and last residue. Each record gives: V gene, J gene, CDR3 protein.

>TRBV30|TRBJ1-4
AWSVRQGNEKLF
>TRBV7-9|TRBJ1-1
ASSLGQATEAF
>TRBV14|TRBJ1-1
ASSQGARNTEAF
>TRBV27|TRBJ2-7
ASSLFPGTGSSYEQY
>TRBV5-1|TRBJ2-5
ASSFLSGETQY
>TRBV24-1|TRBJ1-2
ATSDPGQGNYGYT
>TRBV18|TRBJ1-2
ASSPRGQGEEGYT
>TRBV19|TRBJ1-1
ASSPWGQYTEAF
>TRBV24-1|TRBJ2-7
ATSDPAASGRYEQY
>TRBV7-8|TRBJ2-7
ASSPRDTSYEQY
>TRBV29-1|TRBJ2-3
SVASSGLRYTQY
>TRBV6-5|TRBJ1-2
ASSPWTGESYGYT
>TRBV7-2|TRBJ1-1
ASSSNPDRVEAF
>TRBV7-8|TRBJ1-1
ASSLRSGTALNTEAF
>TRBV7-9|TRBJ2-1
ASSVSGTTNEQF
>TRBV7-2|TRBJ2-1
ASSLVVRVGNEQF
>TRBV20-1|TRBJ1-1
SASVNTEAF
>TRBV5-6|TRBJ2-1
ASSADGRAYNEQF
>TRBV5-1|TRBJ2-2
ASKRGTSNTGELF
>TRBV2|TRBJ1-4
ASSEEGDEKLF
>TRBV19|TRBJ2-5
ASSGTEKETQY
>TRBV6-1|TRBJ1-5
ASSEAGGVWAGNQPQH
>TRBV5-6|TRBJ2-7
ATTRRLDYEQY
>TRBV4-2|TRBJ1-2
ASSQTGSYGYT
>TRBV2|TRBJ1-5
ASRDSGTRNQPQH
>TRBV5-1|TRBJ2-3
ASTFGDHFTDTQY
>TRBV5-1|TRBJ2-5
ASSLWFTGYQETQY
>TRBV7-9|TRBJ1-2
ASSLVESQLGYT
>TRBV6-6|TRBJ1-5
ASSRQGPNQPQH
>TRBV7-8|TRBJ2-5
ASSRDRGTRETQY